These 29 T cell receptor beta chains came from one sample sequenced in a study of T cell changes during pregnancy in multiple sclerosis. Assay: immunoSEQ multiplex PCR; the TCRdb copy retains only in-frame clones and omits some. The sample yields some 60,000 clones, about 90% seen once. This specimen consisted of peripheral blood, obtained in the third trimester of pregnancy. These receptor sequences come from a female donor in good health, enrolled as a control in a pregnancy study.

The chain recombines TRBV5-1 with TRBJ2-3; 7 bases map to TRBD2. V trimming: 4 bases; J trimming: 2 bases; junction bases outside the gene matches: 10. This CDR3 comprises 16 residues. CDR1 and CDR2 (germline): SGHRS, YFSETQ. The CDR3 coding sequence is TGCGCCAGCAGCCCCCAAGGCGGACTAGACACAGATACGCAGTATTTT. Its translation: CASSPQGGLDTDTQYF.

The V and J genes are TRBV7-9 and TRBJ2-3; a weak D match, TRBD2 (6 bases). Germline CDR1 is SEHNR and CDR2 is FQNEAQ (reference sequence). The CDR3 is made up of 11 amino acids. With 8 bases removed from V and 4 bases from J, the gap between germline ends came to 7 bases. The CDR3 loop reads CASGDSDTQYF. The CDR3 region has the DNA TGTGCCAGCGGGGACTCAGATACGCAGTATTTT.

The chain links TRBV19 to TRBJ1-1, with 7 nucleotides matching TRBD1. With 5 bases clipped from V and 10 bases from J, the junction kept 13 bases outside the gene matches. Germline V CDR1 and CDR2: LNHDA, SQIVND (reference sequence). The CDR3 consists of 14 residues. CDR3 in DNA: TGTGCCAGTAGTGTTCCCCAGGGACAGATGGCAGCTTTCTTT. Translation gives CASSVPQGQMAAFF.

Only a few counts were recorded for this clone. The chain employs TRBV27 and TRBJ2-7, with 9 nucleotides matching TRBD1. Germline trimming cut 6 bases from V and 0 bases from J; bases unmatched to any gene: 3. The germline gives CDR1 MNHEY, CDR2 SMNVEV (reference sequence). The CDR3 has 14 residues. CDR3 residues: CASRRDRASYEQYF. CDR3 coding DNA: TGTGCCAGCAGACGGGACAGGGCCTCCTACGAGCAGTACTTC.

The chain is built from TRBV2 and TRBJ1-5, with 7 positions matching TRBD1. The CDR3 has 15 amino acids. The V segment lost 6 bases and the J segment 0 bases; nucleotides outside the gene matches: 5. The germline V gene encodes CDR1 SNHLY and CDR2 FYNNEI. The CDR3 loop is CASRGGQSSNQPQHF. CDR3 bases: TGTGCCAGCAGGGGGGGACAGAGTAGCAATCAGCCCCAGCATTTT. Full variable domain (rest looked up from reference TRBV2 and TRBJ1-5): EPEVTQTPSHQVTQMGQEVILRCVPISNHLYFYWYRQILGQKVEFLVSFYNNEISEKSEIFDDQFSVERPDGSNFTLKIRSTKLEDSAMYFCASRGGQSSNQPQHFGDGTRLSIL.

This chain connects TRBV7-2 to TRBJ2-3; 9 bases are shared with TRBD2. Germline V gene lookup returns CDR1 SGHTA and CDR2 FQGNSA. V shed 1 base, J shed 7 bases, and the junction held 6 bases outside the gene matches. The CDR3 runs 15 residues. CDR3 protein: CASSLGPSGVNTQYF. The CDR3 DNA is TGTGCCAGCAGCTTAGGCCCTAGCGGGGTGAATACGCAGTATTTT.

The CDR3 nucleotides are TGTGCCAGCACAGATCTAGGGCAGGGGAACACTGAAGCTTTCTTT. This sequence encodes CASTDLGQGNTEAFF. The chain joins TRBV6-5 to TRBJ1-1; TRBD1 is a possible D gene (5 bases). The CDR3 is made up of 15 amino acids. The V and J ends lost 7 bases and 1 base respectively, with 16 bases between them. Germline-derived CDR1 and CDR2 are MNHEY and SVGAGI.

This clone is judged medium-sized. This chain uses TRBV27 with TRBJ1-4; 9 nucleotides line up with TRBD1. The CDR3 is 15 amino acids. J gave up 8 bases and V 5 bases, and 9 bases lay outside the gene matches. Germline V CDR1 and CDR2: MNHEY, SMNVEV (reference sequence). CDR3 sequence (DNA): TGTGCCAGCAGTCCCACACAGGGGGCGCTGGAAAAACTGTTTTTT. This encodes CASSPTQGALEKLFF.

A single count supports this clone. Written as DNA, the CDR3 is TGCGCCAGCAGCGGTACAGGGGGCTCCTACGAGCAGTACTTC. It codes for CASSGTGGSYEQYF. The V gene is TRBV5-1, the J gene TRBJ2-7, with 8 bases aligning to TRBD1. V was pared by 4 bases and J by 0 bases, with 3 bases of the junction left unmatched. Germline CDR1 and CDR2: SGHRS and YFSETQ. The CDR3 length is 14 residues.

This clone showed up just a few times. The chain carries TRBV19 and TRBJ1-2; 12 bases are shared with TRBD1. V was pared by 5 bases and J by 8 bases, with 6 bases of the junction left unmatched. This CDR3 is built from 14 residues. From germline, CDR1 is LNHDA and CDR2 SQIVND (reference sequence). CDR3 protein: CASSSPGTGGGYTF. CDR3 sequence (DNA): TGTGCCAGTAGTTCCCCCGGGACAGGGGGCGGCTACACCTTC.

The chain couples TRBV5-8 to TRBJ1-4; 7 bases are shared with TRBD1. The CDR3 runs 14 residues. Per germline, CDR1 SGHTS and CDR2 YDEGEE. The trim removed 3 bases at V and 8 bases at J, leaving 7 bases unmatched. The CDR3 sequence is CASSSGQVWEKLFF. CDR3 DNA: TGTGCCAGCAGCTCTGGACAGGTTTGGGAAAAACTGTTTTTT.

The J gene is TRBJ1-2, the V gene TRBV2, with 8 bases matching TRBD1. CDR3 length: 15 amino acids. Looked up from germline, CDR1 is SNHLY and CDR2 is FYNNEI. V lost 2 bases and J lost 7; bases outside the gene matches: 9. The CDR3, as DNA: TGTGCCAGCAGTGAACCCCCGCAGGGGGCTGGTGGCTACACCTTC. This translates into CASSEPPQGAGGYTF.

This clone was seen just once. The V and J genes are TRBV15 and TRBJ2-5; D not certain. CDR3 size: 12 residues. The germline V gene encodes CDR1 LNHNV and CDR2 YYDKDF (reference sequence). The V gene lost 4 bases and the J gene lost 5 bases, with 8 bases spanning the gap. The CDR3 nucleotides are TGTGCCACCAGCACCGCCGGTGAGACCCAGTACTTC. It encodes CATSTAGETQYF.

This clone was seen only a few times. The CDR3, as DNA: TGTGCCAGCTCGAGTTTCTCCTACGAGCAGTACTTC. This translates into CASSSFSYEQYF. The chain links TRBV6-1 to TRBJ2-7; D is uncertain. The germline CDR1 and CDR2 sequences are MNHNS and SASEGT. CDR3 length: 12 residues. V lost 8 bases and J lost 0, with 8 bases in between.

The chain couples TRBV30 to TRBJ1-2, with 11 bases that match TRBD1. Trimming at V came to 1 base and at J to 3 bases, leaving 10 bases not matched to a gene. Per the germline V gene, CDR1 is GTSNPN and CDR2 is SVGIG (reference sequence). The CDR3 has 17 residues. The CDR3 spells CAWSGPPGQGDHYGYTF. The DNA for the CDR3 is TGTGCCTGGAGTGGGCCTCCGGGACAGGGGGATCACTATGGCTACACCTTC.

V is TRBV11-2 and J is TRBJ2-1, with D perhaps TRBD2 (6 bases). Trimming took 5 bases from V and 10 from J, leaving 21 bases between them. Germline assignment: CDR1 SGHAT and CDR2 FQNNGV. CDR3 length: 15 amino acids. The CDR3 loop is CASSQTGSQGGEQFF. Written as DNA, the CDR3 is TGTGCCAGCAGCCAGACCGGGAGTCAAGGTGGAGAGCAGTTCTTC.

The J gene is TRBJ2-2, the V gene TRBV30; TRBD1 aligns across 8 bases. Trimming at V came to 4 bases and at J to 5 bases, leaving 3 bases not matched to a gene. The CDR3 spans 13 residues. Per the germline V gene, CDR1 is GTSNPN and CDR2 is SVGIG (reference sequence). The CDR3 DNA reads as TGTGCCTGGACCAACAGGGGGACCGGGGAGCTGTTTTTT. This sequence encodes CAWTNRGTGELFF.

This clone has just a few counts. This rearrangement joins TRBV19 to TRBJ1-1; D may be TRBD1 (6 bases). Per the germline V gene, CDR1 is LNHDA and CDR2 is SQIVND (reference sequence). Trimming stripped 4 bases from V and 6 bases from J, with 15 bases between. The CDR3 has 14 amino acids. Here the CDR3 DNA reads TGTGCCAGTAGTACCCACACAGGGTTCGCTGAAGCTTTCTTT. Translation gives CASSTHTGFAEAFF.

The rearrangement joins TRBV9 to TRBJ2-3; 7 bases are shared with TRBD1. This CDR3 spans 16 amino acids. Trimming at V came to 0 bases and at J to 4 bases, leaving 8 bases not matched to a gene. CDR1 SGDLS and CDR2 YYNGEE come from the germline V gene. CDR3 amino acids: CASSVGRGGRPDTQYF. The CDR3 nucleotides read TGTGCCAGCAGCGTAGGGAGAGGGGGCCGGCCAGATACGCAGTATTTT.

The chain is built from TRBV5-1 and TRBJ2-1, with 7 bases matching TRBD1. The germline CDR1 and CDR2 sequences are SGHRS and YFSETQ. The CDR3 loop spans 15 amino acids. With V trimmed by 3 bases and J by 8 bases, 11 bases remained unmatched. Here the CDR3 reads CASSWQGDRLDEQFF. Here the CDR3 DNA reads TGCGCCAGCAGCTGGCAGGGGGACAGATTAGATGAGCAGTTCTTC. The whole variable domain, remainder taken from reference TRBV5-1 and TRBJ2-1, is KAGVTQTPRYLIKTRGQQVTLSCSPISGHRSVSWYQQTPGQGLQFLFEYFSETQRNKGNFPGRFSGRQFSNSRSEMNVSTLELGDSALYLCASSWQGDRLDEQFFGPGTRLTVL.

This clone came up once. The genes are TRBV11-1 and TRBJ2-7, with D tentatively TRBD1 (6 bases). V was cut by 5 bases and J by 6 bases, with 8 bases left in between. Germline V gene sequence: CDR1 SGHAT, CDR2 FQDESV (reference sequence). The CDR3 spans 11 residues. The CDR3 nucleotides are TGTGCCAGCAGCCAGGGGAGCGAGCAGTACTTC. Protein sequence: CASSQGSEQYF. Full variable domain (remainder filled in from reference TRBV11-1 and TRBJ2-7): EAEVAQSPRYKITEKSQAVAFWCDPISGHATLYWYRQILGQGPELLVQFQDESVVDDSQLPKDRFSAERLKGVDSTLKIQPAELGDSAMYLCASSQGSEQYFGPGTRLTVT.

The chain is built from TRBV5-1 and TRBJ2-7; 9 bases map to TRBD2. V lost 0 bases to trimming and J lost 5 bases; unmatched junction nucleotides: 6. The germline V gene encodes CDR1 SGHRS and CDR2 YFSETQ. This CDR3 region has 15 residues. The CDR3 coding sequence is TGCGCCAGCAGCTTGGAAGTAGCGGGAGCAAACGAGCAGTACTTC. It translates to CASSLEVAGANEQYF. The full variable domain, with the rest looked up from reference TRBV5-1 and TRBJ2-7, is KAGVTQTPRYLIKTRGQQVTLSCSPISGHRSVSWYQQTPGQGLQFLFEYFSETQRNKGNFPGRFSGRQFSNSRSEMNVSTLELGDSALYLCASSLEVAGANEQYFGPGTRLTVT.

The chain recombines TRBV5-4 with TRBJ1-1; a weak D match, TRBD1 (5 bases). The CDR3 consists of 15 residues. Germline V gene sequence: CDR1 SGHNT, CDR2 YYREEE (reference sequence). Trimming shortened V by 1 base and J by 0 bases, and 10 bases separated the two germline ends. The CDR3 here is CASSLRAGMNTEAFF. The CDR3 DNA reads TGTGCCAGCAGCTTGAGGGCAGGGATGAACACTGAAGCTTTCTTT.

The chain uses TRBV4-3 and TRBJ1-1; 7 bases map to TRBD1. Germline trimming cut 4 bases from V and 2 bases from J; bases unmatched to any gene: 13. Germline-derived CDR1 and CDR2 are LGHNA and YSLEER. The CDR3 sequence is 17 residues long. This chain's CDR3 is CASSPQPTGTVNTEAFF. Written as DNA, the CDR3 is TGCGCCAGCAGCCCGCAACCAACCGGGACAGTAAACACTGAAGCTTTCTTT.

The rearrangement uses TRBV7-8 and TRBJ2-2, with D maybe TRBD1 (5 bases). The CDR3 runs to 16 residues. The ends were cut back, 1 base at V and 4 bases at J, with 13 bases in the middle. The germline V gene has CDR1 SGHVS and CDR2 FQNEAQ. The CDR3 nucleotides are TGTGCCAGCAGCTTAGGAGGACAATTGGGCACCGGGGAGCTGTTTTTT. It specifies CASSLGGQLGTGELFF.

This chain links TRBV5-1 with TRBJ1-1; D call uncertain. Germline V CDR1 and CDR2: SGHRS, YFSETQ. Deletions cut 4 bases from V and 0 bases from J, with 13 bases between. The CDR3 runs 15 residues. The chain's CDR3 is CASSPLRNMNTEAFF. For the CDR3, the DNA is TGCGCCAGCAGCCCACTACGGAATATGAACACTGAAGCTTTCTTT. Supplemented by reference TRBV5-1 and TRBJ1-1, the full variable domain reads KAGVTQTPRYLIKTRGQQVTLSCSPISGHRSVSWYQQTPGQGLQFLFEYFSETQRNKGNFPGRFSGRQFSNSRSEMNVSTLELGDSALYLCASSPLRNMNTEAFFGQGTRLTVV.

V and J are TRBV30 and TRBJ1-4, with TRBD1 matching over 10 bases. With 0 bases clipped from V and 7 bases from J, the junction kept 11 bases outside the gene matches. Germline CDR1 GTSNPN, CDR2 SVGIG (reference sequence). CDR3 length: 17 residues. The CDR3 DNA sequence: TGTGCCTGGAGTGTACGTATCGGGACAGGGGAATCTGAAAAACTGTTTTTT. It specifies CAWSVRIGTGESEKLFF. The complete variable domain, with remaining parts taken from reference TRBV30 and TRBJ1-4, reads SQTIHQWPATLVQPVGSPLSLECTVEGTSNPNLYWYRQAAGRGLQLLFYSVGIGQISSEVPQNLSASRPQDRQFILSSKKLLLSDSGFYLCAWSVRIGTGESEKLFFGSGTQLSVL.

The chain uses TRBV5-1 and TRBJ1-2; D might be TRBD1 (6 bases). The CDR3 runs to 15 residues. Germline assignment: CDR1 SGHRS and CDR2 YFSETQ. Trimming pared 4 bases from V and 6 bases from J, leaving 19 bases between. The CDR3: CASSPDSSQSDGYTF. The CDR3 region has the DNA TGCGCCAGCAGCCCGGACAGTTCTCAGAGCGATGGCTACACCTTC.

This clone was counted once. The chain combines TRBV13 with TRBJ2-3, with 9 bases that match TRBD1. The junction had 2 bases not matched to a gene; V was cut back by 3 bases and J by 1 base. Germline V gives CDR1 PRHDT, CDR2 FYEKMQ (reference sequence). This CDR3 comprises 15 residues. Here the CDR3 reads CASSLGQGGTDTQYF. Here the CDR3 DNA reads TGTGCCAGCAGCTTGGGACAGGGAGGCACAGATACGCAGTATTTT.